A single sample is the source of the 30 T cell receptor beta chains below, sequenced in a study of T cells in localized non-small cell lung cancer. The protocol was immunoSEQ multiplex PCR, while the TCRdb copy is restricted to in-frame clones and leaves out a portion. The sample shows 50,000 or so clones, 80% of them seen only once. The sequenced sample was PBMCs, obtained before any cancer treatment. Every receptor here comes from a woman between 35 and 70 years old with stage II lung adenocarcinoma.

CDR3 DNA: TGTGCCAGCAGCCAGGCCGCAGCACTCATCACTAATGAAAAACTGTTTTTT. This gives the protein CASSQAAALITNEKLFF. The chain employs TRBV14 and TRBJ1-4; no reliable D call. The CDR3 runs 17 residues. V was clipped by 3 bases and J by 2 bases, with 16 bases between them. Germline CDR1 reads SGHDN; CDR2 reads FVKESK.

This chain joins TRBV5-1 and TRBJ2-7, with no clear D. Trimming removed 3 bases from V and 3 bases from J, with 10 bases in between. Germline V gene lookup returns CDR1 SGHRS and CDR2 YFSETQ. This CDR3 comprises 13 residues. The CDR3 DNA is TGCGCCAGCAGCTCGGACGGAGACTACGAGCAGTACTTC. This gives the protein CASSSDGDYEQYF.

The chain couples TRBV28 to TRBJ1-1; D remains unclear. The CDR3 totals 11 residues. CDR1 and CDR2 from the germline V gene are MDHEN and SYDVKM. V was pared by 5 bases and J by 1 base, with 2 bases between. The CDR3 here is CASSPNTEAFF. The CDR3 DNA reads TGTGCCAGCAGTCCGAACACTGAAGCTTTCTTT.

This chain connects TRBV6-6 to TRBJ1-2, with D maybe TRBD1 (5 bases). CDR1 and CDR2 from the germline V gene are MNHNY and SVGAGI (reference sequence). The ends were cut back, 5 bases at V and 6 bases at J, with 19 bases in the middle. The CDR3 contains 15 residues. The CDR3 DNA follows: TGTGCCAGCAGTGCCCCTCGGGGCTCTTCGGATGGCTACACCTTC. Translation: CASSAPRGSSDGYTF.

This clone was detected once. The chain joins TRBV5-1 to TRBJ1-6; tentative D call: TRBD1 (6 bases). Germline assignment: CDR1 SGHRS and CDR2 YFSETQ. The CDR3 is made up of 16 amino acids. The V gene lost 0 bases and the J gene lost 10 bases, with 17 bases spanning the gap. CDR3 DNA: TGCGCCAGCAGCTTGGCACAGGGTGGGGCCAAATCACCCCTCCACTTT. This encodes CASSLAQGGAKSPLHF.

The chain has TRBV9 and TRBJ2-7; D may be TRBD2 (5 bases). Trimming took off 0 bases at V and 0 bases at J, with 10 bases between the two ends. The germline gives CDR1 SGDLS, CDR2 YYNGEE. This CDR3 is 15 amino acids long. The chain's CDR3 is CASSVDVGSSYEQYF. The CDR3 bases are TGTGCCAGCAGCGTAGACGTAGGGAGCTCCTACGAGCAGTACTTC.

The chain combines TRBV5-5 with TRBJ1-3; a possible D gene is TRBD1 (6 bases). The germline V gene has CDR1 SGHKS and CDR2 YYEKEE (reference sequence). V lost 4 bases, J lost 2 bases, and 22 bases lay in between. The CDR3 sequence is 18 residues long. As DNA, the CDR3 is TGTGCCAGCAGCCCCACCGGGGCAGGGGAACGTACTGGAAACACCATATATTTT. Amino acids: CASSPTGAGERTGNTIYF.

The rearrangement links TRBV28 to TRBJ1-5; 8 bases line up with TRBD1. The CDR3 runs to 14 residues. Looked up from germline, CDR1 is MDHEN and CDR2 is SYDVKM. The V segment lost 5 bases and the J segment 6 bases; nucleotides outside the gene matches: 6. The CDR3: CASSPGQGGQPQHF. For the CDR3, the DNA is TGTGCCAGCAGTCCTGGACAGGGAGGTCAGCCCCAGCATTTT.

The table lists this clone with a count of one. The rearrangement links TRBV7-9 to TRBJ2-5, with 16 bases that match TRBD2. The CDR3 spans 17 residues. The J segment lost 4 bases and the V segment lost 5 bases, leaving 7 bases of the junction unmatched. Germline loops: CDR1 SEHNR, CDR2 FQNEAQ (reference sequence). The CDR3 DNA reads as TGTGCCAGCAGCCAGGGACTAGCGGGGGGGCCGGGAGAGACCCAGTACTTC. Translating it yields CASSQGLAGGPGETQYF. Complete variable domain (other parts from reference TRBV7-9 and TRBJ2-5): DTGVSQNPRHKITKRGQNVTFRCDPISEHNRLYWYRQTLGQGPEFLTYFQNEAQLEKSRLLSDRFSAERPKGSFSTLEIQRTEQGDSAMYLCASSQGLAGGPGETQYFGPGTRLLVL.

The chain joins TRBV7-8 to TRBJ1-3; D is perhaps TRBD1 (5 bases). CDR3 length equals 13 residues. The V gene lost 8 bases and the J gene lost 8 bases, with 16 bases spanning the gap. Germline assignment: CDR1 SGHVS and CDR2 FQNEAQ. The CDR3 nucleotides read TGTGCCAGCGGGGGGGAGGTAGCTGACACCATATATTTT. It encodes CASGGEVADTIYF.

The chain combines TRBV28 with TRBJ2-5; D might be TRBD1 (7 bases). The V end lost 3 bases, the J end lost 1 base, and 18 bases lay between the germline ends. The germline V gene has CDR1 MDHEN and CDR2 SYDVKM. This CDR3 has 17 residues. CDR3 sequence (DNA): TGTGCCAGCAGTTTCGGGCCATCAGGGGGGTTCCAAGAGACCCAGTACTTC. Translation: CASSFGPSGGFQETQYF.

The V and J genes are TRBV14 and TRBJ2-7, with TRBD2 matching over 7 bases. This CDR3 region has 14 residues. The V gene end was trimmed by 2 bases and the J gene end by 3 bases; junction bases not matched to a gene: 4. Germline CDR1 is SGHDN and CDR2 is FVKESK. As DNA, the CDR3 is TGTGCCAGCAGCCAAAGAGCGGGGTTCTACGAGCAGTACTTC. Encoded protein: CASSQRAGFYEQYF.

The chain joins TRBV7-9 to TRBJ1-3; 9 bases agree with TRBD1. CDR3 size: 17 residues. V gave up 4 bases and J gave up 3 bases; unmatched junction bases: 10. CDR1 and CDR2 (germline): SEHNR, FQNEAQ (reference sequence). The chain's CDR3 is CASSSQSQGALGNTIYF. CDR3 DNA sequence: TGTGCCAGCAGCTCCCAATCACAGGGGGCGCTTGGAAACACCATATATTTT. Supplemented by reference TRBV7-9 and TRBJ1-3, the full variable domain reads DTGVSQNPRHKITKRGQNVTFRCDPISEHNRLYWYRQTLGQGPEFLTYFQNEAQLEKSRLLSDRFSAERPKGSFSTLEIQRTEQGDSAMYLCASSSQSQGALGNTIYFGEGSWLTVV.

This chain joins TRBV9 and TRBJ1-1, with a weak D call TRBD1 (5 bases). Germline lookup yields CDR1 SGDLS and CDR2 YYNGEE. The CDR3 is 15 amino acids. V lost 5 bases to trimming and J lost 4 bases, with 18 bases between them. The DNA of the CDR3 is TGTGCCAGCAGTGCTGACAGTCCCCCGACCACTGAAGCTTTCTTT. This encodes CASSADSPPTTEAFF.

The J gene is TRBJ1-5, the V gene TRBV6-1; D perhaps matches TRBD1 (5 bases). Trimming left V 8 bases short and J 4 bases short, with 12 bases between. Germline CDR1 MNHNS, CDR2 SASEGT. The CDR3 contains 13 residues. CDR3: CASGGDGNQPQHF. The CDR3 DNA follows: TGTGCCAGCGGGGGAGACGGGAATCAGCCCCAGCATTTT.

This clone was picked up one time. V usage is TRBV7-9 and J usage is TRBJ2-7, with TRBD2 identical over 8 bases. The CDR3 contains 11 residues. With V trimmed by 4 bases and J by 9 bases, 2 bases remained unmatched. Per the germline V gene, CDR1 is SEHNR and CDR2 is FQNEAQ (reference sequence). The CDR3 reads CASSSGGGQYF. CDR3 in DNA: TGTGCCAGCAGCTCGGGAGGGGGGCAGTACTTC.

The chain couples TRBV5-5 to TRBJ1-2; D ambiguous. CDR1 SGHKS and CDR2 YYEKEE come from the germline V gene (reference sequence). This CDR3 is 13 amino acids long. V lost 0 bases, J lost 2 bases, and 5 bases lay in between. The CDR3 is CASSLDRNYGYTF. The DNA for the CDR3 is TGTGCCAGCAGCTTGGACAGAAACTATGGCTACACCTTC.

This clone was counted only a few times. The V gene is TRBV18, the J gene TRBJ1-4; tentative D call: TRBD1 (6 bases). V was shortened by 6 bases and J by 8 bases, with 19 bases between the two germline ends. Germline loops: CDR1 KGHSH, CDR2 LQKENI. The CDR3 runs 15 residues. CDR3 residues: CASSPQGREREKLFF. CDR3 DNA: TGTGCCAGCTCCCCCCAGGGGAGGGAGAGAGAAAAACTGTTTTTT.

The chain has TRBV7-9 and TRBJ2-4; 10 bases map to TRBD2. CDR1 SEHNR and CDR2 FQNEAQ come from the germline V gene (reference sequence). With V trimmed by 6 bases and J by 0 bases, 8 bases remained unmatched. The CDR3 is 17 amino acids. The CDR3 spells CASSGLAGALAKNIQYF. CDR3 coding DNA: TGTGCCAGCAGTGGGCTAGCGGGGGCCCTAGCCAAAAACATTCAGTACTTC. The full variable domain, rest sourced from reference TRBV7-9 and TRBJ2-4, is DTGVSQNPRHKITKRGQNVTFRCDPISEHNRLYWYRQTLGQGPEFLTYFQNEAQLEKSRLLSDRFSAERPKGSFSTLEIQRTEQGDSAMYLCASSGLAGALAKNIQYFGAGTRLSVL.

The rearrangement uses TRBV7-2 and TRBJ2-5; TRBD2 matches at 10 bases. Germline CDR1 reads SGHTA; CDR2 reads FQGNSA. CDR3 size: 15 residues. V shed 6 bases and J 3 bases; nucleotides not matched to a gene: 7. For the CDR3, the DNA is TGTGCCAGCAGTCAAGCGGGGGGGCTTGAAGAGACCCAGTACTTC. Amino acids: CASSQAGGLEETQYF.

V is TRBV10-1 and J is TRBJ2-1; TRBD2 matches 7 bases. V was pared by 8 bases and J by 7 bases, with 11 bases of the junction left unmatched. CDR3 length: 14 amino acids. Germline CDR1 and CDR2: WNHNN and SYGVQD (reference sequence). DNA for the CDR3: TGCGCCAGCGGGGCCAGGGCGGGGGTAAATGAGCAGTTCTTC. Translation: CASGARAGVNEQFF.

The J gene is TRBJ1-6, the V gene TRBV6-1, with D hard to call. The germline gives CDR1 MNHNS, CDR2 SASEGT. The CDR3 consists of 13 residues. Trimming cost V 7 bases and J 4 bases, with 8 bases left between them. The CDR3 protein is CASMPAYNSPLHF. The CDR3 nucleotides read TGTGCCAGCATGCCGGCTTATAATTCACCCCTCCACTTT.

This chain joins TRBV5-4 and TRBJ2-3, with TRBD2 matching 15 bases. J gave up 6 bases and V 4 bases, and 6 bases lay outside the gene matches. This CDR3 has 16 amino acids. The V gene's germline CDR1 is SGHNT and CDR2 YYREEE (reference sequence). The CDR3, as DNA: TGTGCCAGCAGCCAGGGACTAGCGGGGGGTGGCGATACGCAGTATTTT. It translates to CASSQGLAGGGDTQYF. The whole variable domain, remainder taken from reference TRBV5-4 and TRBJ2-3, is ETGVTQSPTHLIKTRGQQVTLRCSSQSGHNTVSWYQQALGQGPQFIFQYYREEENGRGNFPPRFSGLQFPNYSSELNVNALELDDSALYLCASSQGLAGGGDTQYFGPGTRLTVL.

This clone was observed a handful of times. J is TRBJ1-2 and V is TRBV9; the D is unclear. Germline V gene lookup returns CDR1 SGDLS and CDR2 YYNGEE. Deletions cut 3 bases from V and 13 bases from J, with 13 bases between. The CDR3 covers 11 residues. The CDR3 nucleotides read TGTGCCAGCAGCGGACCCTACAAAAGCACCTTC. This gives the protein CASSGPYKSTF.

The chain carries TRBV7-8 and TRBJ1-2, with 7 bases that match TRBD1. V shed 5 bases and J 4 bases; nucleotides not matched to a gene: 16. The germline V gene has CDR1 SGHVS and CDR2 FQNEAQ. The CDR3 runs to 17 residues. The CDR3 loop is CASSPHNPLRQGYGYTF. CDR3 DNA sequence: TGTGCCAGCAGCCCTCACAACCCCTTGAGACAGGGCTATGGCTACACCTTC.

The chain is built from TRBV10-2 and TRBJ1-1, with D possibly TRBD1 on 5 matching bases. This CDR3 has 12 amino acids. CDR1 and CDR2 (germline): WSHSY, SAAADI. The V end was cut by 8 bases, the J end by 7 bases, with 14 bases between. The CDR3 spells CASQGIGYEAFF. The CDR3 nucleotides read TGCGCCAGCCAGGGAATTGGCTATGAAGCTTTCTTT.

The V gene is TRBV9, the J gene TRBJ2-1; 11 bases are shared with TRBD2. Trimming removed 4 bases from V and 5 bases from J; junction bases left unmatched: 14. Germline lookup yields CDR1 SGDLS and CDR2 YYNGEE. This CDR3 comprises 18 residues. CDR3 region: CASSPQPRGTSGDNEQFF. The CDR3 coding sequence is TGTGCCAGCAGCCCACAACCTAGGGGGACTAGCGGAGACAATGAGCAGTTCTTC.

The chain couples TRBV10-3 to TRBJ1-1, with D unclear. CDR1 ENHRY and CDR2 SYGVKD come from the germline V gene. Trimming stripped 2 bases from V and 6 bases from J, with 10 bases between. The CDR3 extends over 13 amino acids. DNA of the CDR3: TGTGCCATCAGTGAGAGGCCCAGCTCTGAAGCTTTCTTT. This encodes CAISERPSSEAFF.

V and J are TRBV2 and TRBJ1-1; D may be TRBD1 (6 bases). CDR3 length: 13 residues. Germline CDR1 is SNHLY and CDR2 is FYNNEI. Trimming removed 5 bases from V and 0 bases from J, with 7 bases in between. The CDR3 region is CASSQGMNTEAFF. The CDR3 bases are TGTGCCAGCAGTCAGGGGATGAACACTGAAGCTTTCTTT.

V gene TRBV18 combines with J gene TRBJ2-6; 8 bases are a match to TRBD1. The length of the CDR3 is 17 residues. With V trimmed by 5 bases and J by 1 base, 7 bases remained unmatched. Per germline, CDR1 KGHSH and CDR2 LQKENI. This chain's CDR3 is CASSSYTGGSGANVLTF. CDR3 nucleotide sequence: TGTGCCAGCTCATCATACACAGGGGGGTCTGGGGCCAACGTCCTGACTTTC.